This TCR beta chain was obtained from a study of blood T cell repertoires in COVID-19. The assay was immunoSEQ multiplex PCR, and TCRdb's table has in-frame clones only and misses some. Among 250,000 or so clones listed, roughly 80% were seen once. This receptor was taken from a woman in her late teens or twenties with acute or convalescent COVID-19. Sequencing was done on a sample of peripheral blood.

The CDR3, as DNA: TGTGCCAGCAGGTCTGGATGGGACAAAAGGGGAGATACGCAGTATTTT. Protein: CASRSGWDKRGDTQYF. The rearrangement links TRBV7-9 to TRBJ2-3; D may be TRBD1 (6 bases). CDR1 is SEHNR, CDR2 FQNEAQ, per germline (reference sequence). Trimming removed 6 bases at V and 5 bases at J, with 21 bases between. The CDR3 loop spans 16 amino acids.